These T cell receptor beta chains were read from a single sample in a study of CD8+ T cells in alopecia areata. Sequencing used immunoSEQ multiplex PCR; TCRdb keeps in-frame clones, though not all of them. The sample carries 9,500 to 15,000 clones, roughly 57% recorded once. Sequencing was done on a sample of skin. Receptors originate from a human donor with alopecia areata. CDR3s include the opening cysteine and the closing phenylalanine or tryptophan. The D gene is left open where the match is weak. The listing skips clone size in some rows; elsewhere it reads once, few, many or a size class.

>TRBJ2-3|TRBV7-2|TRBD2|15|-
TGTGCCAGCAGCAGACTAGCGGGGCGCACAGATACGCAGTATTTT
CASSRLAGRTDTQYF
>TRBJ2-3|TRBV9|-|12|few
TGTGCCAGCAGCGCACGGACGGATACGCAGTATTTT
CASSARTDTQYF
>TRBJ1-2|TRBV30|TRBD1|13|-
TGTGCCCGCCGGGACAGGGGGGTATATGGCTACACCTTC
CARRDRGVYGYTF
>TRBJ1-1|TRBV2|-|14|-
TGTGCCAGCAGTGACTGGGATAGGGGGACTGAAGCTTTCTTT
CASSDWDRGTEAFF
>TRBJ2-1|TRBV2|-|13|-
TGTGCCAGCACCCTCCCGGGGGATGATGAGCAGTTCTTC
CASTLPGDDEQFF
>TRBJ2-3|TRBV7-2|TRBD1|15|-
TGTGCCAGCAGCTACCAGACAGGGAGCACAGATACGCAGTATTTT
CASSYQTGSTDTQYF
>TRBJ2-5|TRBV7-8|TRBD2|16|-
TGTGCCAGCAGCTTAATAGTAGCGGGAGGGCCTGAGACCCAGTACTTC
CASSLIVAGGPETQYF
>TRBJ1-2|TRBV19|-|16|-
TGTGCCAGTAGTCCCCGCTTGGACATACAGCGATATGGCTACACCTTC
CASSPRLDIQRYGYTF
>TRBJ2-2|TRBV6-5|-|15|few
TGTGCCAGCGGGCGGACAGCCGTCGACACCGGGGAGCTGTTTTTT
CASGRTAVDTGELFF
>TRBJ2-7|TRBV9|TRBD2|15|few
TGTGCCAGCAGCGTAGCGGCTAGCGGGGCCTACGAGCAGTACTTC
CASSVAASGAYEQYF
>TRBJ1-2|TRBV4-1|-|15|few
TGCGCCAGCAGCCAAGTTTGGGGTGAAGACTATGGCTACACCTTC
CASSQVWGEDYGYTF
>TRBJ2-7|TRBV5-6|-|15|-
TGTGCCAGCAGCTTGTCCTTTAGCCTCTCCTACGAGCAGTACTTC
CASSLSFSLSYEQYF
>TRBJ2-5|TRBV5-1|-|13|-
TGCGCCAGCAGCCTGGAACTACAAGAGACCCAGTACTTC
CASSLELQETQYF
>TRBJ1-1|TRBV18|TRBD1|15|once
TGTGCCAGCTCACCCGAGGGGGCAGCGGGCACTGAAGCTTTCTTT
CASSPEGAAGTEAFF
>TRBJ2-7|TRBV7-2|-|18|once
TGTGCCAGCAGCCGCAATGATCGGGCCCCCCATCCATTCTACGAGCAGTACTTC
CASSRNDRAPHPFYEQYF
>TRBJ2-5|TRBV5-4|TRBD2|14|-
TGTGCCAGCAGCCCAGGACTAGACCAAGAGACCCAGTACTTC
CASSPGLDQETQYF
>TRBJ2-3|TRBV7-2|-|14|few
TGTGCCAGCAGCCCGGAAAAGCCCACAGATACGCAGTATTTT
CASSPEKPTDTQYF
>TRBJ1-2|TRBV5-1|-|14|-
TGCGCCAGCAGCTTCGGCAGGGAGGCTCATGGCTACACCTTC
CASSFGREAHGYTF
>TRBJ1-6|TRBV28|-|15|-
TGTGCCAGCAGTTTAGGTACAGCTTATAATTCACCCCTCCACTTT
CASSLGTAYNSPLHF
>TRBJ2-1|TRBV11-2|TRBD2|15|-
TGTGCCAGCAGCTTAGGCCGGACTAGCGGGAATGAGCAGTTCTTC
CASSLGRTSGNEQFF
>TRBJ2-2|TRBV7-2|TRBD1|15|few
TGTGCCAGCAGCTCGACAGGGGCGGGCACCGGGGAGCTGTTTTTT
CASSSTGAGTGELFF
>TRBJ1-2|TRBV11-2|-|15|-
TGTGCCAGCAGCTTAGGAACAGGCTTCCCCTATGGCTACACCTTC
CASSLGTGFPYGYTF
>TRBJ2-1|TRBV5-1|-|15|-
TGCGCCAGCAGCTACTGGACAGACGGTAGCGATGAGCAGTTCTTC
CASSYWTDGSDEQFF
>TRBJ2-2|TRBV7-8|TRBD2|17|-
TGTGCCAGCAGCCCCGTTTTTGGGACTAGTCGGTCCGGGGAGCTGTTTTTT
CASSPVFGTSRSGELFF
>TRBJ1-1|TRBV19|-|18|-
TGTGCCAGTACCAATGTTGATTACAGGTTAGTTCGCTGGACTGAAGCTTTCTTT
CASTNVDYRLVRWTEAFF
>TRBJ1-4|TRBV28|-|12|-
TGTGCCAGCAGCGCCCGAAGGGAAAAACTGTTTTTT
CASSARREKLFF
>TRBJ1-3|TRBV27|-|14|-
TGTGCCAGCAGACCGCGGGGGGAGAGAAACACCATATATTTT
CASRPRGERNTIYF
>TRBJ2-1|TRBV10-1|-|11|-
TGCGCCAGCAGCAATAGCGATGAGCAGTTCTTC
CASSNSDEQFF
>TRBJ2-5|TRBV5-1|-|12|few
TGCGCCAGCAGCCCGAACCAAGAGACCCAGTACTTC
CASSPNQETQYF
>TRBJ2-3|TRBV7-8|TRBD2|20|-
TGTGCCAGCAGCAAAAGGCCTAGCGGGGTGGTTTTGTCTAGCACAGATACGCAGTATTTT
CASSKRPSGVVLSSTDTQYF
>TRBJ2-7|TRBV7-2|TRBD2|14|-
TGTGCCAGCAGCTTAGGCGCTAGCGGGGGTCTGGGGTACTTC
CASSLGASGGLGYF
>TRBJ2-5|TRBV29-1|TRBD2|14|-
TGCAGCGTAACTAGCGGGGGCCCTCAAGAGACCCAGTACTTC
CSVTSGGPQETQYF
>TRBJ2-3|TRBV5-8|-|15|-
TGTGCCAGCAGCTTGGGCCAGAGCGGGTCAGATACGCAGTATTTT
CASSLGQSGSDTQYF
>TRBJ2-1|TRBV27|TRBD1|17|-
TGTGCCAGCAGTTTGACAGGGGGAGCGGGATTCGACAATGAGCAGTTCTTC
CASSLTGGAGFDNEQFF
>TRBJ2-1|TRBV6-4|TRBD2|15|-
TGTGCCAGCAGTGTTTCTAGCGGGGGGTACAATGAGCAGTTCTTC
CASSVSSGGYNEQFF
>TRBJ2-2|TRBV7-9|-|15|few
TGTGCCAGCAGCTTAGTGGCAGGGAACACCGGGGAGCTGTTTTTT
CASSLVAGNTGELFF